The 30 T cell receptor beta chains listed next were all sequenced from one sample in a study of T cells in Graves' hyperthyroidism and ophthalmopathy. RNA transcripts provided the source from which TCR beta CDR3 regions were amplified. HTBI primers were used for first-round RT-PCR of the TCR CDR3. TCRdb passed the multiplex PCR reads through MiXCR, listing each CDR3 protein once. The sample gives 600,000 to 700,000 distinct CDR3 sequences, about 15% of which show up once; 3.5% to 4.5% is in the top ten. Material: blood. The receptors were gathered from a woman aged 35 to 49 with Graves' ophthalmopathy.

This clonotype was recorded a few times. The chain uses TRBV6-2 or TRBV6-3 and TRBJ1-1; no clear D. Germline CDR1 and CDR2: MNHEY and SVGEGT. There are 14 residues in the CDR3. Trimming stripped 0 bases from V and 4 bases from J, with 9 bases between. In nucleotides, the CDR3 is TGTGCCAGCAGTTACTCGTTGTGGAGCACTGAAGCTTTCTTT. Translated, it gives CASSYSLWSTEAFF.

A few counts support this clonotype. CDR3 protein: CATSRETGSGANVLTF. Here the CDR3 DNA reads TGTGCCACCAGCAGAGAAACTGGTTCGGGGGCCAACGTCCTGACTTTC. The J gene is TRBJ2-6, the V gene TRBV15; D is unresolved. The germline gives CDR1 LNHNV, CDR2 YYDKDF (reference sequence). Trimming shortened V by 0 bases and J by 4 bases, and 10 bases separated the two germline ends. This CDR3 spans 16 amino acids.

This clonotype has only a few counts. J is TRBJ2-7 and V is TRBV6-2 or TRBV6-3; D may match TRBD1 or TRBD2 (5 bases each). In germline, CDR1 is MNHEY, CDR2 SVGEGT. V lost 2 bases to trimming and J lost 0 bases, with 32 bases between them. This CDR3 region has 22 residues. CDR3 nucleotide sequence: TGTGCCAGCAGTTACACGACGACAGAGGACGGCCGGGAAGGATTTTACTCCTACGAGCAGTACTTC. The encoded protein is CASSYTTTEDGREGFYSYEQYF.

This clonotype was detected ten times or more. This sequence joins TRBV10-3 and TRBJ1-2; perhaps TRBD1 as D (5 bases). With 0 bases removed from V and 3 bases from J, the gap between germline ends came to 5 bases. CDR3 length: 13 residues. From germline, CDR1 is ENHRY and CDR2 SYGVKD. CDR3: CAISESGDYGYTF. CDR3 in DNA: TGTGCCATCAGTGAGTCAGGGGACTATGGCTACACCTTC.

This clonotype was seen ten or more times. V usage is TRBV7-9 and J usage is TRBJ2-7, with D uncertain. Trimming shortened V by 2 bases and J by 2 bases, and 13 bases separated the two germline ends. The CDR3 loop spans 15 amino acids. Germline V gives CDR1 SEHNR, CDR2 FQNEAQ (reference sequence). DNA of the CDR3: TGTGCCAGCAGCTTATCTGGACCGAGTACCTACGAGCAGTACTTC. Protein sequence: CASSLSGPSTYEQYF.

The rearrangement links TRBV6-2 or TRBV6-3 to TRBJ1-2; tentatively, D is TRBD1 (6 bases). The CDR3 has 15 residues. Germline V gene sequence: CDR1 MNHEY, CDR2 SVGEGT. Deletions cut 4 bases from V and 4 bases from J, with 16 bases between. The DNA of the CDR3 is TGTGCCAGCAGTTCCGTGGGGGGCGCCAGCTATGGCTACACCTTC. It specifies CASSSVGGASYGYTF.

This clonotype was counted between two and nine times. The chain recombines TRBV19 with TRBJ2-7, with 12 positions matching TRBD1. After removal of 8 bases from V and 7 bases from J, the junction contained 9 bases not matched to a gene. CDR1 LNHDA and CDR2 SQIVND come from the germline V gene (reference sequence). This CDR3 has 14 residues. The CDR3 DNA is TGTGCCAGTCGCTTGGGACAGGGGGCCGGGGAGCAGTACTTC. Its translation is CASRLGQGAGEQYF. The full variable domain, rest sourced from reference TRBV19 and TRBJ2-7, is DGGITQSPKYLFRKEGQNVTLSCEQNLNHDAMYWYRQDPGQGLRLIYYSQIVNDFQKGDIAEGYSVSREKKESFPLTVTSAQKNPTAFYLCASRLGQGAGEQYFGPGTRLTVT.

The sample holds many counts of this clonotype. The chain links TRBV3-1 to TRBJ2-7; D gene ambiguous. Trimming stripped 1 base from V and 0 bases from J, with 10 bases between. Germline V gives CDR1 LGHDT, CDR2 YNNKEL (reference sequence). This CDR3 is built from 15 residues. The CDR3: CASSQGPSDSYEQYF. CDR3 sequence (DNA): TGTGCCAGCAGCCAAGGGCCCAGCGACTCCTACGAGCAGTACTTC.

This clonotype was found many times. V gene TRBV7-8 combines with J gene TRBJ2-7, with TRBD1 matching 10 bases. After removal of 5 bases from V and 4 bases from J, the junction contained 8 bases not matched to a gene. The CDR3 loop spans 15 amino acids. Germline V lookup: CDR1 SGHVS, CDR2 FQNEAQ. DNA for the CDR3: TGTGCCAGCAGCAGACGGACAGGGGGTGCATACGAGCAGTACTTC. Its protein product is CASSRRTGGAYEQYF.

The chain recombines TRBV25-1 with TRBJ2-3, with D hard to call. There are 14 residues in the CDR3. Germline CDR1 is MGHDK and CDR2 is SYGVNS. V dropped 2 bases and J dropped 0 bases, with 6 bases sitting between them. CDR3 sequence: CASSEQESTDTQYF. CDR3 DNA sequence: TGTGCCAGCAGTGAACAAGAGAGCACAGATACGCAGTATTTT.

This clonotype has just one count. The chain combines TRBV7-2 with TRBJ1-5; tentative D call: TRBD1 (6 bases). The CDR3 is made up of 14 amino acids. V gave up 6 bases and J gave up 6 bases, with 15 bases separating them. Germline V lookup: CDR1 SGHTA, CDR2 FQGNSA. CDR3 sequence: CASSKQGSSQPQHF. The CDR3 DNA reads TGTGCCAGCAGTAAACAGGGCTCGAGTCAGCCCCAGCATTTT.

This clonotype was seen at least ten times. This sequence joins TRBV6-1 and TRBJ2-5, with D possibly TRBD2 on 5 matching bases. The V end was cut by 6 bases, the J end by 5 bases, with 16 bases between. From germline, CDR1 is MNHNS and CDR2 SASEGT. The CDR3 contains 14 residues. The CDR3 spells CASRNSVRGETQYF. CDR3 DNA: TGTGCCAGCAGGAATAGCGTGAGAGGGGAGACCCAGTACTTC.

This clonotype appeared many times. The chain recombines TRBV15 with TRBJ1-1; a possible D gene is TRBD1 (6 bases). From germline, CDR1 is LNHNV and CDR2 YYDKDF (reference sequence). The CDR3 has 13 residues. With 2 bases removed from V and 11 bases from J, the gap between germline ends came to 15 bases. CDR3 DNA: TGTGCCACCAGCAGATGGGCACAGGGCGAGGCTTTCTTT. This sequence encodes CATSRWAQGEAFF.

This clonotype was counted at least ten times. The chain employs TRBV6-2 or TRBV6-3 and TRBJ2-5, with 10 bases lining up with TRBD1. Losses at the gene ends were 6 bases for V and 5 bases for J; bases not matched to a gene: 15. There are 17 residues in the CDR3. CDR1 and CDR2 from the germline V gene are MNHEY and SVGEGT. CDR3 sequence reads: CASRRFGTGASGETQYF. The CDR3, as DNA: TGTGCCAGCAGGCGCTTTGGGACAGGGGCTTCGGGGGAGACCCAGTACTTC.

This clonotype was seen at least ten times. V and J are TRBV6-5 and TRBJ2-7, with 9 nucleotides matching TRBD2. The CDR3 is 17 residues long. The V gene end was trimmed by 2 bases and the J gene end by 2 bases; junction bases not matched to a gene: 10. CDR1 MNHEY and CDR2 SVGAGI come from the germline V gene. This chain's CDR3 is CASSYQATTSGTYEQYF. Written as DNA, the CDR3 is TGTGCCAGCAGTTACCAAGCGACGACTAGCGGAACCTACGAGCAGTACTTC.

This clonotype was seen many times. The V gene is TRBV27, the J gene TRBJ1-1; 7 bases match TRBD1. There are 13 residues in the CDR3. From germline, CDR1 is MNHEY and CDR2 SMNVEV (reference sequence). Losses at the gene ends were 5 bases for V and 3 bases for J; bases not matched to a gene: 3. This chain's CDR3 is CASSDREHTEAFF. Written as DNA, the CDR3 is TGTGCCAGCAGTGACAGGGAGCACACTGAAGCTTTCTTT.

This clonotype was found many times. V is TRBV28 and J is TRBJ2-5; 10 bases match TRBD2. The CDR3 covers 16 residues. Looked up from germline, CDR1 is MDHEN and CDR2 is SYDVKM. The junction had 7 bases not matched to a gene; V was cut back by 2 bases and J by 4 bases. CDR3 residues: CASSLPSGGSRETQYF. For the CDR3, the DNA is TGTGCCAGCAGTTTACCTAGCGGGGGTTCAAGAGAGACCCAGTACTTC.

In its sample, this clonotype was seen many times. The CDR3 loop is CASSHSPGQGFEQYF. The CDR3, as DNA: TGCGCCAGCAGCCATTCCCCGGGACAGGGCTTCGAGCAGTACTTC. This sequence joins TRBV4-3 and TRBJ2-7; 9 bases match TRBD1. The CDR3 covers 15 residues. V lost 3 bases to trimming and J lost 6 bases; unmatched junction nucleotides: 9. Germline CDR1 and CDR2: LGHNA and YSLEER.

This clonotype was counted ten times or more. The V call is TRBV19, the J call TRBJ2-2; D is possibly TRBD1 (5 bases). Germline V gives CDR1 LNHDA, CDR2 SQIVND (reference sequence). The ends were cut back, 6 bases at V and 6 bases at J, with 20 bases in the middle. The CDR3 covers 16 residues. The CDR3 DNA reads TGTGCCAGTAGCCGACCTCCAGGGTTCCGGCCCGGGGAGCTGTTTTTT. The encoded protein is CASSRPPGFRPGELFF. The full variable domain, completed using reference TRBV19 and TRBJ2-2, is DGGITQSPKYLFRKEGQNVTLSCEQNLNHDAMYWYRQDPGQGLRLIYYSQIVNDFQKGDIAEGYSVSREKKESFPLTVTSAQKNPTAFYLCASSRPPGFRPGELFFGEGSRLTVL.

This clonotype occurred many times. The chain couples TRBV5-1 to TRBJ1-5, with D possibly matching TRBD1 (5 bases). Trimming stripped 1 base from V and 3 bases from J, with 11 bases between. This CDR3 has 15 amino acids. Germline V gene sequence: CDR1 SGHRS, CDR2 YFSETQ. In DNA form, the CDR3 reads TGCGCCAGCAGCTTGTATGGGGGGAACAATCAGCCCCAGCATTTT. This encodes CASSLYGGNNQPQHF.

This chain connects TRBV13 to TRBJ1-4; 7 bases match TRBD1. Germline V gives CDR1 PRHDT, CDR2 FYEKMQ (reference sequence). This CDR3 has 15 amino acids. The J segment lost 3 bases and the V segment lost 4 bases, leaving 5 bases of the junction unmatched. In DNA form, the CDR3 reads TGTGCCAGCAGCTCGACAGGGCTGCCTAATGAAAAACTGTTTTTT. Its protein product is CASSSTGLPNEKLFF.

V is TRBV4-3 and J is TRBJ2-7; TRBD2 matches at 7 bases. Germline V lookup: CDR1 LGHNA, CDR2 YSLEER. V was pared by 0 bases and J by 4 bases, with 15 bases of the junction left unmatched. The CDR3 consists of 18 residues. CDR3 sequence: CASSQDWWRLAETYEQYF. In DNA, the CDR3 is TGCGCCAGCAGCCAAGACTGGTGGCGTCTAGCGGAGACTTACGAGCAGTACTTC.

V usage is TRBV6-5 and J usage is TRBJ1-2, with 9 bases fitting TRBD1. J lost 8 bases, V lost 7 bases, and 11 bases had no gene match. Germline V gene data show CDR1 as MNHEY and CDR2 as SVGAGI. CDR3 length equals 14 residues. The CDR3 coding sequence is TGTGCCAGCAAGTTCGGGACAGGGATTGAGGGCTACACCTTC. Translating gives CASKFGTGIEGYTF.

This clonotype was detected many times. The genes are TRBV6-1 and TRBJ1-5, with 8 nucleotides matching TRBD1. The CDR3 length is 16 residues. Per the germline V gene, CDR1 is MNHNS and CDR2 is SASEGT. J gave up 3 bases and V 6 bases, and 10 bases lay outside the gene matches. CDR3 in DNA: TGTGCCAGCAGCACGTCAGGACAGGGCGACAATCAGCCCCAGCATTTT. The encoded protein is CASSTSGQGDNQPQHF.

The J gene is TRBJ1-2, the V gene TRBV9; D perhaps matches TRBD1 (6 bases). Between the trimmed V and J ends, which lost 4 bases and 9 bases, there was a span of 10 bases. The CDR3 is made up of 11 amino acids. Germline loops: CDR1 SGDLS, CDR2 YYNGEE. The CDR3 nucleotides are TGTGCCAGCAGCTTGGGGGCTCGCTACACCTTC. Translated: CASSLGARYTF.

The chain employs TRBV11-1 and TRBJ1-2; 7 nucleotides line up with TRBD1. The V and J ends lost 3 bases and 14 bases, in that order; junction bases with no gene match: 15. In germline, CDR1 is SGHAT, CDR2 FQDESV (reference sequence). CDR3 length: 14 residues. In DNA, the CDR3 is TGTGCCAGCAGCTTCTTCCAAGGACAGGAGGCCAAGACCTTC. The encoded protein is CASSFFQGQEAKTF.

This clonotype was seen ten or more times. This chain links TRBV28 with TRBJ2-7, with D perhaps TRBD2 (6 bases). Looked up from germline, CDR1 is MDHEN and CDR2 is SYDVKM. The V end was cut by 2 bases, the J end by 3 bases, with 11 bases between. There are 14 residues in the CDR3. CDR3 amino acids: CASSLTGENYEQYF. CDR3 nucleotide sequence: TGTGCCAGCAGTTTAACGGGAGAGAACTACGAGCAGTACTTC.

This CDR3 is CASSQAWVRTQYF. The CDR3 region has the DNA TGTGCCAGCAGCCAAGCATGGGTTCGGACCCAGTACTTC. J is TRBJ2-5 and V is TRBV14; no clear D. Trimming removed 1 base from V and 7 bases from J, with 10 bases in between. This CDR3 has 13 amino acids. Germline V gene sequence: CDR1 SGHDN, CDR2 FVKESK. Full variable domain (missing parts from reference TRBV14 and TRBJ2-5): EAGVTQFPSHSVIEKGQTVTLRCDPISGHDNLYWYRRVMGKEIKFLLHFVKESKQDESGMPNNRFLAERTGGTYSTLKVQPAELEDSGVYFCASSQAWVRTQYFGPGTRLLVL.

This clonotype was seen ten or more times. The V and J genes are TRBV7-2 and TRBJ1-6; no reliable D call. CDR3 size: 13 residues. Germline V lookup: CDR1 SGHTA, CDR2 FQGNSA. The V gene lost 7 bases and the J gene lost 6 bases, with 10 bases spanning the gap. The CDR3 sequence is CASTTPGNSPLHF. The CDR3 bases are TGTGCCAGCACCACCCCGGGTAATTCACCCCTCCACTTT.

This clonotype came up many times. The chain combines TRBV6-5 with TRBJ2-7, with D perhaps TRBD1 (6 bases). CDR1 MNHEY and CDR2 SVGAGI come from the germline V gene. The V end was cut by 11 bases, the J end by 7 bases, with 15 bases between. CDR3 length: 11 amino acids. CDR3 amino acids: CALRGTGEQYF. The CDR3 nucleotides are TGTGCCCTCAGGGGAACGGGAGAGCAGTACTTC.